A selection of T cell receptor beta chains follows, all from one sample in a study of chemoradiotherapy in HPV16-positive cancers. Generated by immunoSEQ multiplex PCR, the TCRdb table keeps only in-frame clones and is missing some. The sample gives around 24,000 clones, roughly 87% of which show up once; roughly 4.3% is in the top ten. The sample consisted of blood, taken from a patient who underwent chemoradiotherapy. All receptors derive from a human donor with HPV-associated anogenital cancer. The CDR3 runs from the conserved cysteine through the conserved F or W. The order of the fields is D gene, clone size, J gene, V gene, CDR3 protein, CDR3 DNA. A D gene is named only where the DNA matches it firmly. Only part of the rows carry a size: once, few, many, or a class if the clone is expanded.

d_call: TRBD1; clone_size: -; j_call: TRBJ1-2; v_call: TRBV5-6; cdr3_aa: CASSLKGTGAAYGYTF; cdr3_nt: TGTGCCAGCAGCTTGAAGGGAACAGGGGCGGCCTATGGCTACACCTTC
d_call: -; clone_size: once; j_call: TRBJ1-5; v_call: TRBV2; cdr3_aa: CASRWTQSNQPQHF; cdr3_nt: TGTGCCAGCAGGTGGACGCAGAGCAATCAGCCCCAGCATTTT
d_call: TRBD2; clone_size: -; j_call: TRBJ2-5; v_call: TRBV10-3; cdr3_aa: CAISESGGRGRRTQYF; cdr3_nt: TGTGCCATCAGTGAGTCCGGCGGGAGGGGCCGTAGGACCCAGTACTTC
d_call: -; clone_size: -; j_call: TRBJ2-1; v_call: TRBV27; cdr3_aa: CASSPGPAITSYNEQFF; cdr3_nt: TGTGCCAGCAGCCCCGGACCGGCAATCACCTCCTACAATGAGCAGTTCTTC
d_call: TRBD2; clone_size: -; j_call: TRBJ2-3; v_call: TRBV27; cdr3_aa: CASSTSGATTDTQYF; cdr3_nt: TGTGCCAGCAGTACTAGCGGGGCTACCACAGATACGCAGTATTTT
d_call: -; clone_size: -; j_call: TRBJ1-4; v_call: TRBV5-4; cdr3_aa: CASSSAQGGRNEKLFF; cdr3_nt: TGTGCCAGCAGCTCGGCGCAAGGGGGGAGGAATGAAAAACTGTTTTTT
d_call: TRBD2; clone_size: -; j_call: TRBJ2-5; v_call: TRBV30; cdr3_aa: CAWSVRTSGGWETQYF; cdr3_nt: TGTGCCTGGAGTGTAAGGACTAGCGGAGGGTGGGAGACCCAGTACTTC
d_call: TRBD1; clone_size: -; j_call: TRBJ1-1; v_call: TRBV25-1; cdr3_aa: CASSGFPTGGRYTEAFF; cdr3_nt: TGTGCCAGCAGTGGGTTCCCTACAGGGGGCAGGTACACTGAAGCTTTCTTT
d_call: -; clone_size: once; j_call: TRBJ2-3; v_call: TRBV21-1; cdr3_aa: CASRVKGLAGGDTQYF; cdr3_nt: TGTGCCAGCAGGGTTAAAGGACTAGCGGGAGGAGATACGCAGTATTTT
d_call: -; clone_size: -; j_call: TRBJ2-1; v_call: TRBV2; cdr3_aa: CARGKRNNEQFF; cdr3_nt: TGTGCCCGCGGGAAACGGAACAATGAGCAGTTCTTC
d_call: TRBD1; clone_size: -; j_call: TRBJ2-1; v_call: TRBV6-1; cdr3_aa: CAGSGQVMSNEQFF; cdr3_nt: TGTGCCGGCAGTGGACAGGTCATGTCCAATGAGCAGTTCTTC
d_call: -; clone_size: -; j_call: TRBJ1-4; v_call: TRBV11-2; cdr3_aa: CASSPYGDEKLFF; cdr3_nt: TGTGCCAGCAGCCCCTACGGGGATGAAAAACTGTTTTTT
d_call: -; clone_size: -; j_call: TRBJ2-3; v_call: TRBV7-2; cdr3_aa: CASSARLGTDTQYF; cdr3_nt: TGTGCCAGCAGCGCCCGGTTGGGGACAGATACGCAGTATTTT
d_call: -; clone_size: -; j_call: TRBJ1-1; v_call: TRBV6-5; cdr3_aa: CASSSLTLGTEAFF; cdr3_nt: TGTGCCAGCAGTTCCCTGACTCTGGGCACTGAAGCTTTCTTT
d_call: -; clone_size: -; j_call: TRBJ2-3; v_call: TRBV7-2; cdr3_aa: CASRESTDTQYF; cdr3_nt: TGTGCCAGTAGGGAAAGCACAGATACGCAGTATTTT
d_call: TRBD1; clone_size: -; j_call: TRBJ1-4; v_call: TRBV4-3; cdr3_aa: CASSPPGQGVRKLFF; cdr3_nt: TGCGCCAGCAGCCCCCCCGGACAGGGGGTAAGAAAACTGTTTTTT
d_call: -; clone_size: -; j_call: TRBJ2-3; v_call: TRBV30; cdr3_aa: CAWSVGGDTQYF; cdr3_nt: TGTGCCTGGAGTGTAGGTGGAGATACGCAGTATTTT
d_call: -; clone_size: -; j_call: TRBJ1-2; v_call: TRBV30; cdr3_aa: CAWGNNYGYTF; cdr3_nt: TGTGCCTGGGGGAATAACTATGGCTACACCTTC
d_call: TRBD1; clone_size: -; j_call: TRBJ1-2; v_call: TRBV7-9; cdr3_aa: CASSSQTGGTNYGYTF; cdr3_nt: TGTGCCAGCAGTTCACAGACAGGGGGCACCAACTATGGCTACACCTTC
d_call: -; clone_size: -; j_call: TRBJ1-1; v_call: TRBV21-1; cdr3_aa: CASSAPGDVNTEAFF; cdr3_nt: TGTGCCAGCAGCGCCCCAGGGGATGTGAACACTGAAGCTTTCTTT
d_call: -; clone_size: -; j_call: TRBJ2-1; v_call: TRBV7-9; cdr3_aa: CASSLRGTASNEQFF; cdr3_nt: TGTGCCAGCAGCTTAAGGGGAACAGCCAGCAATGAGCAGTTCTTC
d_call: -; clone_size: -; j_call: TRBJ2-7; v_call: TRBV5-4; cdr3_aa: CASSQVGTGTMRYF; cdr3_nt: -
d_call: -; clone_size: -; j_call: TRBJ2-3; v_call: TRBV5-1; cdr3_aa: CASSLEGGTDTQYF; cdr3_nt: TGCGCCAGCAGCTTGGAGGGCGGCACAGATACGCAGTATTTT
d_call: -; clone_size: medium-sized; j_call: TRBJ2-7; v_call: TRBV5-6; cdr3_aa: CASSLPSYEQYF; cdr3_nt: TGTGCCAGCAGCTTGCCGTCCTACGAGCAGTACTTC
d_call: -; clone_size: -; j_call: TRBJ1-1; v_call: TRBV5-1; cdr3_aa: CASSLMNTEAFF; cdr3_nt: TGCGCCAGCAGCTTGATGAACACTGAAGCTTTCTTT
d_call: -; clone_size: once; j_call: TRBJ1-1; v_call: TRBV5-6; cdr3_aa: CASSLGGPGLNTEAFF; cdr3_nt: TGTGCCAGCAGCTTGGGGGGTCCAGGGTTGAACACTGAAGCTTTCTTT
d_call: -; clone_size: -; j_call: TRBJ1-5; v_call: TRBV19; cdr3_aa: CASSIKGNYQPQHF; cdr3_nt: TGTGCCAGTAGTATCAAAGGGAACTATCAGCCCCAGCATTTT
d_call: TRBD1; clone_size: -; j_call: TRBJ1-2; v_call: TRBV19; cdr3_aa: CASSIAGGQGIFGYTF; cdr3_nt: TGTGCCAGTAGTATAGCCGGGGGACAGGGGATCTTTGGCTACACCTTC
d_call: -; clone_size: -; j_call: TRBJ1-5; v_call: TRBV7-2; cdr3_aa: CASSFNNQPQHF; cdr3_nt: TGTGCCAGCAGCTTTAACAATCAGCCCCAGCATTTT
d_call: TRBD1; clone_size: -; j_call: TRBJ1-6; v_call: TRBV7-6; cdr3_aa: CASSPLDRVGSPLHF; cdr3_nt: TGTGCCAGCAGCCCCCTGGACAGGGTCGGTTCACCCCTCCACTTT
d_call: -; clone_size: -; j_call: TRBJ2-4; v_call: TRBV6-5; cdr3_aa: CASSYSRGQNIQYF; cdr3_nt: TGTGCCAGCAGTTACTCCAGGGGCCAAAACATTCAGTACTTC
d_call: -; clone_size: -; j_call: TRBJ2-7; v_call: TRBV10-3; cdr3_aa: CAAQGAGAEQYF; cdr3_nt: TGTGCCGCGCAGGGAGCAGGGGCCGAGCAGTACTTC
d_call: -; clone_size: -; j_call: TRBJ1-4; v_call: TRBV18; cdr3_aa: CASSPGADRTNEKLFF; cdr3_nt: TGTGCCAGCTCACCGGGCGCGGACAGAACTAATGAAAAACTGTTTTTT
d_call: TRBD1; clone_size: -; j_call: TRBJ1-5; v_call: TRBV27; cdr3_aa: CASGTGGNQPQHF; cdr3_nt: TGTGCCAGCGGGACAGGGGGCAATCAGCCCCAGCATTTT
d_call: -; clone_size: -; j_call: TRBJ2-1; v_call: TRBV5-4; cdr3_aa: CASSLVGYSYNEQFF; cdr3_nt: TGTGCCAGCAGCTTAGTCGGGTATTCCTACAATGAGCAGTTCTTC
d_call: -; clone_size: -; j_call: TRBJ2-1; v_call: TRBV5-6; cdr3_aa: CASSSGGADEQFF; cdr3_nt: TGTGCCAGCAGTTCTGGGGGGGCGGATGAGCAGTTCTTC
d_call: -; clone_size: once; j_call: TRBJ2-3; v_call: TRBV9; cdr3_aa: CASSLSTDTQYF; cdr3_nt: TGTGCCAGCAGCCTTAGCACAGATACGCAGTATTTT
d_call: TRBD1; clone_size: -; j_call: TRBJ2-7; v_call: TRBV4-2; cdr3_aa: CASSQDGGQSLEQYF; cdr3_nt: TGTGCCAGCAGCCAAGATGGGGGACAGAGTCTCGAGCAGTACTTC
d_call: -; clone_size: -; j_call: TRBJ2-7; v_call: TRBV30; cdr3_aa: CAWSVGRNYEQYF; cdr3_nt: TGTGCCTGGAGTGTCGGTAGAAACTACGAGCAGTACTTC
d_call: -; clone_size: -; j_call: TRBJ1-2; v_call: TRBV10-3; cdr3_aa: CAISTVPAGAVGNYGYTF; cdr3_nt: TGTGCCATCAGTACGGTCCCCGCAGGGGCGGTGGGAAACTATGGCTACACCTTC
d_call: TRBD2; clone_size: -; j_call: TRBJ2-3; v_call: TRBV10-3; cdr3_aa: CAISRSGSTDTQYF; cdr3_nt: TGTGCCATCAGTCGTAGCGGGAGCACAGATACGCAGTATTTT